The rows below give T cell receptor beta chains drawn from one sample of a study of T cell repertoires in cytomegalovirus infection. TCRdb recomputed calls from the reads with MiXCR, one row per CDR3 protein. The table has under 150,000 distinct CDR3 sequences, roughly 9% seen once. Sample: PBMCs. All receptors derive from a human donor in good health (CMV status not recorded). Some clones in this sample may be carry-over from other donors' samples. Both conserved end residues are part of each CDR3. Each record gives: clone size, V gene, D gene, J gene, CDR3 length, CDR3 protein, CDR3 DNA. The D gene is left open where the match is weak. The size field is filled for only some rows; it gives once, few, many or a size class.

clone_size: once; v_call: TRBV14; d_call: NA; j_call: TRBJ2-2; cdr3_length: 13; cdr3_aa: CASSGLATGELFF; cdr3_nt: TGTGCCAGCAGCGGGCTAGCGACCGGGGAGCTGTTTTTT
clone_size: once; v_call: TRBV11-2; d_call: NA; j_call: TRBJ1-1; cdr3_length: 14; cdr3_aa: CASSLDSYNTEAFF; cdr3_nt: TGTGCCAGCAGCTTAGACAGTTACAACACTGAAGCTTTCTTT
clone_size: few; v_call: TRBV5-4; d_call: TRBD1; j_call: TRBJ2-7; cdr3_length: 15; cdr3_aa: CASSPTGQSSYEQYF; cdr3_nt: TGTGCCAGCAGCCCCACGGGACAGAGCTCCTACGAGCAGTACTTC
clone_size: NA; v_call: TRBV24-1; d_call: NA; j_call: TRBJ1-5; cdr3_length: 12; cdr3_aa: CATGMAGRPQHF; cdr3_nt: TGTGCCACCGGCATGGCGGGAAGGCCCCAGCATTTT
clone_size: many; v_call: TRBV28; d_call: TRBD1; j_call: TRBJ1-2; cdr3_length: 14; cdr3_aa: CASRPTGGSRGYTF; cdr3_nt: TGTGCCAGCAGGCCCACAGGGGGCTCAAGAGGCTACACCTTC
clone_size: many; v_call: TRBV14; d_call: NA; j_call: TRBJ1-4; cdr3_length: 15; cdr3_aa: CASSPRSTTNEKLFF; cdr3_nt: TGTGCCAGCAGCCCACGGTCCACAACTAATGAAAAACTGTTTTTT
clone_size: many; v_call: TRBV7-8; d_call: NA; j_call: TRBJ1-2; cdr3_length: 14; cdr3_aa: CASSLAERNYGYTF; cdr3_nt: TGTGCCAGCAGCTTAGCAGAAAGGAACTATGGCTACACCTTC
clone_size: many; v_call: TRBV7-2; d_call: NA; j_call: TRBJ2-5; cdr3_length: 14; cdr3_aa: CASSSGTYQETQYF; cdr3_nt: TGTGCCAGCAGCTCCGGGACGTACCAAGAGACCCAGTACTTC
clone_size: many; v_call: TRBV7-2; d_call: TRBD2; j_call: TRBJ2-1; cdr3_length: 18; cdr3_aa: CASSPRTSGGALYSEQFF; cdr3_nt: TGTGCCAGCAGCCCCCGGACTAGCGGGGGGGCACTGTACAGTGAGCAGTTCTTC
clone_size: few; v_call: TRBV2; d_call: NA; j_call: TRBJ2-7; cdr3_length: 13; cdr3_aa: CASSEYTFGEQYF; cdr3_nt: TGTGCCAGCAGTGAATACACCTTCGGCGAGCAGTACTTC
clone_size: many; v_call: TRBV7-2; d_call: NA; j_call: TRBJ1-1; cdr3_length: 14; cdr3_aa: CASSPTLQNTEAFF; cdr3_nt: TGTGCCAGCAGCCCAACTCTACAGAACACTGAAGCTTTCTTT
clone_size: many; v_call: TRBV7-2; d_call: NA; j_call: TRBJ2-3; cdr3_length: 15; cdr3_aa: CASSFGPQRTDTQYF; cdr3_nt: TGTGCCAGCAGCTTCGGGCCGCAGAGAACAGATACGCAGTATTTT
clone_size: NA; v_call: TRBV12-3/TRBV12-4; d_call: NA; j_call: TRBJ1-5; cdr3_length: 14; cdr3_aa: CASSIDGSNQPQHF; cdr3_nt: TGTGCCAGCAGTATCGACGGAAGCAATCAGCCCCAGCATTTT
clone_size: many; v_call: TRBV7-9; d_call: NA; j_call: TRBJ2-1; cdr3_length: 13; cdr3_aa: CASAGWSLNEQFF; cdr3_nt: TGTGCCAGCGCAGGATGGAGCCTGAATGAGCAGTTCTTC